This passage covers 9 T cell receptor beta chains from one sample sequenced in a study of PD-1 blockade in classical Hodgkin lymphoma. Some clones are missing from TCRdb's copy, which holds only in-frame ones; the method was immunoSEQ multiplex PCR. The sample lists 100,000 or so clones, 90% occurring once. The sample's time point: cycle 4 day 1 (C4D1), after more than five weeks of nivolumab. Relapses following autologous stem cell transplantation were seen in all patients, with brentuximab vedotin exposure varying. The sequencing here drew on peripheral blood mononuclear cells (PBMCs), taken before the fourth cycle of nivolumab. These receptors came from a human donor with classical Hodgkin lymphoma.

In DNA form, the CDR3 reads TGTGCCAGCAGCTTACTGGGGTTGGGACAGGGGGCGAGTGGAAACACCATATATTTT. Its protein is CASSLLGLGQGASGNTIYF. The rearrangement uses TRBV7-9 and TRBJ1-3, with 12 bases matching TRBD1. V gave up 2 bases and J gave up 3 bases; unmatched junction bases: 11. In germline, CDR1 is SEHNR, CDR2 FQNEAQ (reference sequence). This CDR3 has 19 residues.

V usage is TRBV18 and J usage is TRBJ2-7; 10 bases are a match to TRBD1. The CDR3 runs to 15 residues. Losses at the gene ends were 0 bases for V and 5 bases for J; bases not matched to a gene: 4. From germline, CDR1 is KGHSH and CDR2 LQKENI. The CDR3 region has the DNA TGTGCCAGCTCACCACCCCGACAGGGGGCTAACGAGCAGTACTTC. This sequence encodes CASSPPRQGANEQYF. Combining the CDR3 with reference TRBV18 and TRBJ2-7 gives the whole variable domain NAGVMQNPRHLVRRRGQEARLRCSPMKGHSHVYWYRQLPEEGLKFMVYLQKENIIDESGMPKERFSAEFPKEGPSILRIQQVVRGDSAAYFCASSPPRQGANEQYFGPGTRLTVT.

This clone was found once. The chain joins TRBV15 to TRBJ2-7; D may correspond to TRBD1 or TRBD2 (5 bases each). The germline V and J ends were trimmed by 4 bases and 0 bases, with 16 bases remaining between them. CDR1 LNHNV and CDR2 YYDKDF come from the germline V gene (reference sequence). The CDR3 is made up of 16 amino acids. CDR3 coding DNA: TGTGCCACCAGCACCCCCCCGGGACGGCACTCCTACGAGCAGTACTTC. Its translation is CATSTPPGRHSYEQYF.

The chain has TRBV13 and TRBJ2-1; no firm D call. CDR3 length: 13 residues. Germline loops: CDR1 PRHDT, CDR2 FYEKMQ (reference sequence). Trimming shortened V by 3 bases and J by 7 bases, and 10 bases separated the two germline ends. The CDR3 reads CASSFPDGNEQFF. The CDR3 region has the DNA TGTGCCAGCAGCTTCCCTGACGGGAATGAGCAGTTCTTC.

The sample holds one count of this clone. This chain uses TRBV5-1 with TRBJ1-1; possible D gene TRBD1, 5 bases. V lost 0 bases and J lost 4, with 19 bases in between. The CDR3 totals 17 residues. Germline CDR1 is SGHRS and CDR2 is YFSETQ. As DNA, the CDR3 is TGCGCCAGCAGCTTGGAAGGCGGCGGGGCCTGGGGCACTGAAGCTTTCTTT. As protein: CASSLEGGGAWGTEAFF.

V gene TRBV7-6 combines with J gene TRBJ1-1, with 9 bases lining up with TRBD1. Trimming took 2 bases from V and 4 from J; bases not matched to a gene: 5. Germline V gene data show CDR1 as SGHVS and CDR2 as FNYEAQ. CDR3 size: 15 residues. The CDR3 bases are TGTGCCAGCAGCTTACGGACAGGGGTCACCACTGAAGCTTTCTTT. Protein product: CASSLRTGVTTEAFF.

This clone was seen a single time. Sequence at one end of the junction differs from germline and may be a read error. The CDR3 reads CASSEVLNTEAFF. As DNA, the CDR3 is TGTGCCAGCAGCGAAGTTTTGAACACTGAAGCTTTCTTT. This chain connects TRBV2 to TRBJ1-1, with D unclear. The CDR3 is 13 residues long. Germline CDR1 and CDR2: SNHLY and FYNNEI.

The chain recombines TRBV27 with TRBJ1-2; 8 bases line up with TRBD1. Trimming took 2 bases from V and 7 from J; bases not matched to a gene: 9. The CDR3 is made up of 15 amino acids. Germline CDR1 reads MNHEY; CDR2 reads SMNVEV (reference sequence). In DNA, the CDR3 is TGTGCCAGCAGTTTAGCAGGGGGCGTTTCGGGTGGCTACACCTTC. This sequence encodes CASSLAGGVSGGYTF.

The chain is built from TRBV9 and TRBJ2-7; tentatively, D is TRBD2 (6 bases). The CDR3 covers 15 residues. V was cut by 0 bases and J by 1 base, with 11 bases left in between. Germline V gene sequence: CDR1 SGDLS, CDR2 YYNGEE. This CDR3 reads CASSVGQGLSYEQYF. The CDR3 DNA reads as TGTGCCAGCAGCGTAGGGCAGGGACTTTCCTACGAGCAGTACTTC.